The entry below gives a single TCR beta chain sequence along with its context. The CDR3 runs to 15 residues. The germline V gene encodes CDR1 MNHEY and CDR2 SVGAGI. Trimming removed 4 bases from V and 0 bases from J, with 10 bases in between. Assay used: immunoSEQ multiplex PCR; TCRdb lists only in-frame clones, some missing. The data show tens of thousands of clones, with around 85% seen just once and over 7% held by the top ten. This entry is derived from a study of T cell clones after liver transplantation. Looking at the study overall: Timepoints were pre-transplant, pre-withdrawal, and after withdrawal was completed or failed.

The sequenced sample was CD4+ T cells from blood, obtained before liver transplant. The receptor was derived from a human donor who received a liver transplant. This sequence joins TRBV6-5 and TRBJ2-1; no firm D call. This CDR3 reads CASSFLRSSYNEQFF. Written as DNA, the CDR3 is TGTGCCAGCAGTTTTTTGCGCAGCTCCTACAATGAGCAGTTCTTC.